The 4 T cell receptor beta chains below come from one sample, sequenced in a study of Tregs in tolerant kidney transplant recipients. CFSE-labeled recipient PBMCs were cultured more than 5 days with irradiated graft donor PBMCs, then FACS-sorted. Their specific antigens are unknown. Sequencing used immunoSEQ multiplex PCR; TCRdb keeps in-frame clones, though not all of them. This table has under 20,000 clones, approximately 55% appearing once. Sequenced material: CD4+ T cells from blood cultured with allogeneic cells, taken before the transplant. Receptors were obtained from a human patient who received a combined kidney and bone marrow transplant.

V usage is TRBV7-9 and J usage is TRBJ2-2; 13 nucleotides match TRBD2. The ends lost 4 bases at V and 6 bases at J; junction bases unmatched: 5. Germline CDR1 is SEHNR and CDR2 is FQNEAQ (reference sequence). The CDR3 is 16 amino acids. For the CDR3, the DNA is TGTGCCAGCAGCTCAGGACTAGCGGGAGTGTCCGGGGAGCTGTTTTTT. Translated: CASSSGLAGVSGELFF.

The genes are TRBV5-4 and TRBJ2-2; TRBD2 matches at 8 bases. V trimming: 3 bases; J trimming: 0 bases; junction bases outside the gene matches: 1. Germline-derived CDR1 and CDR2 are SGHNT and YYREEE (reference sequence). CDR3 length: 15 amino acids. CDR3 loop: CASSSSGPNTGELFF. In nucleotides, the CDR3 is TGTGCCAGCAGCTCTAGCGGGCCGAACACCGGGGAGCTGTTTTTT.

In nucleotides, the CDR3 is TGTGCCAGCAGCTTGGGTGGGAGAGGAGGAACCGGGGAGCTGTTTTTT. The encoded protein is CASSLGGRGGTGELFF. V gene TRBV5-4 combines with J gene TRBJ2-2; a weak D match, TRBD2 (5 bases). The CDR3 is 16 amino acids. The germline V and J ends were trimmed by 0 bases and 5 bases, with 14 bases remaining between them. Germline V gene lookup returns CDR1 SGHNT and CDR2 YYREEE (reference sequence).

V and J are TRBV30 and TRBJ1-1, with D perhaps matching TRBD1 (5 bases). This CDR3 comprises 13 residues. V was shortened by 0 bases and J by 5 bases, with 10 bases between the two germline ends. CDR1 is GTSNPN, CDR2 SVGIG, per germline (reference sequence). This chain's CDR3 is CAWSVLGGTEAFF. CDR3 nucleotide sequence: TGTGCCTGGAGTGTACTCGGGGGGACTGAAGCTTTCTTT. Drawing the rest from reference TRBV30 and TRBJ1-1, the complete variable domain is SQTIHQWPATLVQPVGSPLSLECTVEGTSNPNLYWYRQAAGRGLQLLFYSVGIGQISSEVPQNLSASRPQDRQFILSSKKLLLSDSGFYLCAWSVLGGTEAFFGQGTRLTVV.